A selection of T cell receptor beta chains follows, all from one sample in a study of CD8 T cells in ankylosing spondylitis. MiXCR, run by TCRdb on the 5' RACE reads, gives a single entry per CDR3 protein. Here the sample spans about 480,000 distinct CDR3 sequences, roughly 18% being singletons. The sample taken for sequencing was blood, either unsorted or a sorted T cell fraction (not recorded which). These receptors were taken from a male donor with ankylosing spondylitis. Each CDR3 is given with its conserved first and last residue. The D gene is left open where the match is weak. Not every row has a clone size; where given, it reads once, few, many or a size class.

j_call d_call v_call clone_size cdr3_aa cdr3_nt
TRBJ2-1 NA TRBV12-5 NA CASGLVPGQLAYNEQFF TGTGCTAGTGGTTTGGTTCCCGGACAGTTGGCCTACAATGAGCAGTTCTTC
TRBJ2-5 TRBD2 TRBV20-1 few CSARPEAGGRETQYF TGCAGTGCTCGTCCCGAAGCGGGGGGGCGGGAGACCCAGTACTTC
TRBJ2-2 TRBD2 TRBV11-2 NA CASSSQPRGLAGVGTGELFF TGTGCCAGCAGCTCACAACCAAGGGGACTAGCGGGAGTCGGCACCGGGGAGCTGTTTTTT
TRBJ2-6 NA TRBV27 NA CASSQVAGANVLTF TGTGCCAGCTCTCAAGTAGCTGGGGCCAACGTCCTGACTTTC
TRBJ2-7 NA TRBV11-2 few CASSLGVGLRSYEQYF TGTGCCAGCAGCTTAGGTGTCGGGCTCCGGAGCTACGAGCAGTACTTC
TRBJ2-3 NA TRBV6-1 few CASTQRGLTDTQYF TGTGCCAGCACCCAGAGGGGCCTCACAGATACGCAGTATTTT
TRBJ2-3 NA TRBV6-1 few CASLQATSTDTQYF TGTGCCAGCCTTCAAGCGACTAGCACAGATACGCAGTATTTT
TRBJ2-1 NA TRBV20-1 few CSARTHPSSYNEQFF TGCAGTGCCAGGACTCACCCTAGCTCCTACAATGAGCAGTTCTTC
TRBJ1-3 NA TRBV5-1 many CASSTGPHGAGNTIYF TGCGCCAGCAGCACTGGGCCCCACGGGGCTGGAAACACCATATATTTT
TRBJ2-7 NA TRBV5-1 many CASSSLLGEQYF TGCGCCAGCAGCTCCCTACTAGGCGAGCAGTACTTC
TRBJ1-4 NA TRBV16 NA CASSQAEMLFF TGTGCCAGCAGCCAAGCCGAAATGTTGTTTTTT
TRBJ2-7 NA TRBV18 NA CASSPGRRTYEQYF TGTGCCAGCTCGCCGGGACGCAGGACCTACGAGCAGTACTTC
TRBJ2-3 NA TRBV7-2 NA CASSLALGLPADTQYF TGTGCCAGCAGCTTAGCACTTGGCCTCCCGGCGGATACGCAGTATTTT
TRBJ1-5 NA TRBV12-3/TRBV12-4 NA CASSFGDYQPQHF TGTGCCAGCAGTTTCGGGGATTATCAGCCCCAGCATTTT
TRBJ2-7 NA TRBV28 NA CASSFSAYGQYF TGTGCCAGCAGTTTCTCCGCCTACGGGCAGTACTTC
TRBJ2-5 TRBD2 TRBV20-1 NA CSATIAGGQETQYF TGCAGTGCTACGATAGCGGGGGGGCAAGAGACCCAGTACTTC
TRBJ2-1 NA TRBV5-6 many CASSLRGLQRNEQFF TGTGCCAGCAGCTTGAGGGGACTTCAACGCAATGAGCAGTTCTTC
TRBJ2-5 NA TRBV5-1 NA CASSLMPTEGETQYF TGCGCCAGCAGCTTGATGCCGACTGAGGGGGAGACCCAGTACTTC
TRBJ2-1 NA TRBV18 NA CASSPASGSYNEQFF TGTGCCAGCTCCCCGGCATCCGGCTCCTACAATGAGCAGTTCTTC
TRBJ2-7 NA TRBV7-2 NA CASSFPWLSREQYF TGTGCCAGCAGCTTCCCCTGGCTCTCGCGGGAGCAGTACTTC
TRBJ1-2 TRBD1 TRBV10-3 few CAISWDRGRDGYTF TGTGCCATCAGTTGGGACAGGGGGCGCGATGGCTACACCTTC
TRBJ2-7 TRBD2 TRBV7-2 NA CASSFSGRNYEQYF TGTGCCAGCAGCTTTAGCGGGAGGAACTACGAGCAGTACTTC
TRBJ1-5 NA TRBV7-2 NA CASSLGGQTNQPQHF TGTGCCAGCAGCTTAGGGGGGCAGACAAATCAGCCCCAGCATTTT
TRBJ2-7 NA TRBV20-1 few CSARDPRLVHEQYF TGCAGTGCTAGGGACCCTAGACTAGTCCACGAGCAGTACTTC
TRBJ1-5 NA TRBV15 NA CATSRDRVGGDNQPQHF TGTGCCACCAGCAGAGATCGGGTTGGGGGGGATAATCAGCCCCAGCATTTT
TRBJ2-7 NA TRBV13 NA CASKVGRGAAYEQYF TGTGCCAGCAAAGTCGGGCGTGGGGCGGCCTACGAGCAGTACTTC
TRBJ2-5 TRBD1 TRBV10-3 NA CASRGLETQYF TGTGCCAGCAGGGGGCTAGAGACCCAGTACTTC
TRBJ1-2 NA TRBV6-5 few CASSYSSPRGHYGYTF TGTGCCAGCAGTTACTCGTCCCCCCGGGGACACTATGGCTACACCTTC
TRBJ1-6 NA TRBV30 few CAWRDTHNSPLHF TGTGCCTGGAGGGACACCCATAATTCACCCCTCCACTTT
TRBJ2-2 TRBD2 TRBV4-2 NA CASREGTSGREAGELFF TGTGCCAGCAGAGAGGGGACTAGCGGGAGAGAAGCCGGGGAGCTGTTTTTT
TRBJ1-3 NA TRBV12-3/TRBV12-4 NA CASSRGGPISGNTIYF TGTGCCAGCAGCCGGGGAGGGCCTATCTCTGGAAACACCATATATTTT
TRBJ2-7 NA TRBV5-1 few CASSLIAQGKNEQYF TGCGCCAGCAGCTTGATCGCCCAGGGGAAAAACGAGCAGTACTTC
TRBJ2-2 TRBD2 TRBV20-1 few CSAASGSGTGELFF TGCAGTGCGGCTAGCGGGAGCGGTACCGGGGAGCTGTTTTTT
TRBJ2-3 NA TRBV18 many CASSPSLTDTQYF TGTGCCAGCTCACCAAGTTTAACAGATACGCAGTATTTT
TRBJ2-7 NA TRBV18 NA CASSPGSLTTYEQYF TGTGCCAGCTCACCAGGGTCCCTGACTACCTACGAGCAGTACTTC
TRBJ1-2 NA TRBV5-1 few CASRPPGTDTYGYTF TGCGCCAGCAGACCCCCCGGGACGGACACCTATGGCTACACCTTC
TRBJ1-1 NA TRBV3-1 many CASSHGPVRFF TGTGCCAGCAGCCACGGACCAGTTCGGTTCTTT
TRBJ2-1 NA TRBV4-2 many CASSHFVADGNEQFF TGTGCCAGCAGCCACTTTGTGGCAGATGGGAATGAGCAGTTCTTC
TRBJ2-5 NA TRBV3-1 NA CASSQAAQTQYF TGTGCCAGCAGCCAAGCCGCACAGACCCAGTACTTC
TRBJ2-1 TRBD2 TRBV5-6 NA CASSLVLRGGYNEQFF TGTGCCAGCAGCTTGGTTTTGCGGGGGGGGTACAATGAGCAGTTCTTC
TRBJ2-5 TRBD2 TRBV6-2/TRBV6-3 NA CASTKAGGLETQYF TGTGCCAGCACCAAGGCGGGAGGTTTGGAGACCCAGTACTTC
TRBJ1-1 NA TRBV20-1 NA CSAKSGTSRRTEAFF TGCAGTGCAAAGAGCGGGACCTCACGTCGCACTGAAGCTTTCTTT
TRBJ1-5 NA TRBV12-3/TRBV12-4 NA CASSLSGSTLNQPQHF TGTGCCAGCAGTTTATCCGGCTCAACTCTCAATCAGCCCCAGCATTTT
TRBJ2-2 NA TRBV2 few CASTSWPRDPGELFF TGTGCCAGTACATCATGGCCCCGGGACCCCGGGGAGCTGTTTTTT
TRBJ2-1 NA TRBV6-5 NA CASSRTNNEQFF TGTGCCAGCAGCCGGACCAACAATGAGCAGTTCTTC